Listed here are 14 T cell receptor beta chains from one sample, sequenced in a study of human T cells and chemical hapten exposure. MiXCR, applied by TCRdb to the RACE reads, yields one record per CDR3 protein. The sample has around 330,000 distinct CDR3 sequences, approximately 5.8% seen once. The time point: pre-sensitization, week 0. Treatment meaning: therapeutic diphenylcyclopropenone sensitization with weekly scalp DPC. The sequenced sample was whole blood, obtained in connection with sensitization to the hapten diphenylcyclopropenone (DPC). Receptors were obtained from a woman between 18 and 29 years old with alopecia areata. Some clones in this sample may be carry-over from other donors' samples.

J is TRBJ1-2 and V is TRBV24-1; 10 nucleotides line up with TRBD1. The CDR3 is 18 amino acids. The germline V gene encodes CDR1 KGHDR and CDR2 SFDVKD. With V trimmed by 9 bases and J by 3 bases, 18 bases remained unmatched. CDR3 DNA: TGTGCCACCTGTCTCCGGGACAGGGGTATGAGGGCCCACTATGGCTACACCTTC. It specifies CATCLRDRGMRAHYGYTF.

The table lists this clonotype with many counts. V usage is TRBV10-3 and J usage is TRBJ1-1, with D tentatively TRBD1 (6 bases). The CDR3 runs to 13 residues. Trimming stripped 6 bases from V and 0 bases from J, with 8 bases between. CDR1 and CDR2 (germline): ENHRY, SYGVKD. CDR3 in amino acids: CAISQGLNTEAFF. CDR3 nucleotide sequence: TGTGCCATCAGCCAGGGGCTGAACACTGAAGCTTTCTTT.

This clonotype was detected ten times or more. V and J are TRBV6-2 or TRBV6-3 and TRBJ2-3; TRBD1 agrees at 8 bases. This CDR3 region has 15 residues. The V gene end was trimmed by 5 bases and the J gene end by 4 bases; junction bases not matched to a gene: 8. Germline-derived CDR1 and CDR2 are MNHEY and SVGEGT. The CDR3 sequence is CASSRTGGIADTQYF. The CDR3 DNA reads as TGTGCCAGCAGTCGAACAGGGGGTATCGCAGATACGCAGTATTTT.

This clonotype was detected only a few times. The chain joins TRBV29-1 to TRBJ2-7; D unclear. V lost 7 bases and J 4 bases, leaving 17 bases between the germline ends. The germline V gene has CDR1 SQVTM and CDR2 ANQGSEA. The CDR3 loop spans 13 amino acids. CDR3 sequence reads: CSACPDAGYEQYF. The CDR3 bases are TGCAGCGCCTGCCCGGACGCCGGATACGAGCAGTACTTC.

The rearrangement joins TRBV6-6 to TRBJ2-7, with 7 bases fitting TRBD1. Germline loops: CDR1 MNHNY, CDR2 SVGAGI (reference sequence). The CDR3 sequence is 13 residues long. After removal of 8 bases from V and 0 bases from J, the junction contained 4 bases not matched to a gene. CDR3 DNA: TGTGCCAGCCATAGGGACAGCTCCTACGAGCAGTACTTC. Its translation is CASHRDSSYEQYF.

This clonotype has more than one count but fewer than ten. The chain joins TRBV28 to TRBJ2-3; D unclear. CDR1 is MDHEN and CDR2 is SYDVKM in the germline V gene. Between the trimmed V and J ends, which lost 7 bases and 4 bases, there was a span of 15 bases. There are 14 residues in the CDR3. The CDR3 DNA follows: TGTGCCAGCAAAGGTCAGCGCGAGTCAGATACGCAGTATTTT. Translating gives CASKGQRESDTQYF.

The chain recombines TRBV7-2 with TRBJ2-1; 12 bases agree with TRBD1. Germline-derived CDR1 and CDR2 are SGHTA and FQGNSA. V lost 5 bases and J lost 7; bases outside the gene matches: 6. The CDR3 runs 15 residues. CDR3 sequence reads: CASSLGQGALNEQFF. For the CDR3, the DNA is TGTGCCAGCAGCCTGGGACAGGGGGCGCTTAATGAGCAGTTCTTC.

The chain employs TRBV20-1 and TRBJ2-1; either TRBD1 or TRBD2 may fit D (5 bases each). CDR3 length equals 15 residues. Germline V lookup: CDR1 DFQATT, CDR2 SNEGSKA (reference sequence). The ends were cut back, 0 bases at V and 8 bases at J, with 17 bases in the middle. This chain's CDR3 is CSARDQGRSAHEQFF. CDR3 bases: TGCAGTGCTAGAGATCAGGGACGCTCTGCCCATGAGCAGTTCTTC.

This clonotype was seen only a few times. The chain employs TRBV4-1 and TRBJ2-1, with TRBD2 as a possible D gene (7 bases). Germline values: CDR1 MGHRA, CDR2 YSYEKL. The CDR3 sequence is 16 residues long. The V end was cut by 2 bases, the J end by 5 bases, with 16 bases between. The CDR3 nucleotides are TGCGCCAGCAGCCAAAGGGGAGGGGGGGCCCACAATGAGCAGTTCTTC. Its protein is CASSQRGGGAHNEQFF.

This clonotype has at least ten counts. The V call is TRBV9, the J call TRBJ2-2; D is uncertain. Germline CDR1 and CDR2: SGDLS and YYNGEE. The CDR3 is 15 amino acids. Between the trimmed V and J ends, which lost 3 bases and 0 bases, there was a span of 9 bases. CDR3 sequence (DNA): TGTGCCAGCAGCGGACGGGTTACGAACACCGGGGAGCTGTTTTTT. It translates to CASSGRVTNTGELFF.

This clonotype was counted between two and nine times. The V call is TRBV25-1, the J call TRBJ2-7; no reliable D call. Deletions cut 3 bases from V and 3 bases from J, with 6 bases between. The CDR3 sequence is 12 residues long. Germline lookup yields CDR1 MGHDK and CDR2 SYGVNS. CDR3 protein: CASSDVSYEQYF. CDR3 nucleotides: TGTGCCAGCAGTGATGTAAGCTACGAGCAGTACTTC.

V usage is TRBV12-3 or TRBV12-4 and J usage is TRBJ1-2; no definite D call. This CDR3 is built from 12 residues. V lost 7 bases and J 3 bases, leaving 9 bases between the germline ends. This CDR3 is CASKKGYYGYTF. CDR3 nucleotides: TGTGCCAGCAAAAAGGGTTACTATGGCTACACCTTC.

This clonotype came up many times. This chain uses TRBV20-1 with TRBJ1-1; 8 bases map to TRBD1. The germline CDR1 and CDR2 sequences are DFQATT and SNEGSKA (reference sequence). After removal of 5 bases from V and 10 bases from J, the junction contained 6 bases not matched to a gene. The CDR3 is made up of 11 amino acids. CDR3 nucleotides: TGCAGTGCTTGGGACAGGCCCTCAGCTTTCTTT. Translating it yields CSAWDRPSAFF.

This clonotype was detected many times. J is TRBJ2-3 and V is TRBV6-4, with no clear D. The CDR3 runs 13 residues. V lost 4 bases and J lost 2, with 7 bases in between. The germline V gene encodes CDR1 MRHNA and CDR2 SNTAGT. The CDR3 spells CASSGADTDTQYF. In nucleotides, the CDR3 is TGTGCCAGCAGTGGTGCTGACACAGATACGCAGTATTTT.